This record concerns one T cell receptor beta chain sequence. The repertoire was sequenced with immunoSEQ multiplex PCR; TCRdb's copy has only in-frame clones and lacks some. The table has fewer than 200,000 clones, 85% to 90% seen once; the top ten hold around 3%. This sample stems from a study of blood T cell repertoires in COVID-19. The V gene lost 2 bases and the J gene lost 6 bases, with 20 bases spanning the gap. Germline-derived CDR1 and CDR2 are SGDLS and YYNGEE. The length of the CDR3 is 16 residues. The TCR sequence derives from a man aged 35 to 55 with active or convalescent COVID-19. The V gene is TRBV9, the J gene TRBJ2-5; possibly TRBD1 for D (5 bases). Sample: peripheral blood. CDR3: CASSVDGPNRRQTQYF. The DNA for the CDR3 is TGTGCCAGCAGCGTCGATGGGCCTAACAGGCGGCAGACCCAGTACTTC. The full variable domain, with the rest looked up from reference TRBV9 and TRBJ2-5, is DSGVTQTPKHLITATGQRVTLRCSPRSGDLSVYWYQQSLDQGLQFLIQYYNGEERAKGNILERFSAQQFPDLHSELNLSSLELGDSALYFCASSVDGPNRRQTQYFGPGTRLLVL.